This TCR beta chain originates from a study of tumor-infiltrating lymphocytes in primary liver carcinoma. Study-level background: Spanning 4.2 to 10 cm, the tumors were T1-T3 N0M0.

Study findings and constraints: Between tumor regions, pairs overlapped more than tumor-adjacent and tumor-blood pairs did.

CDR1 is SGHNT, CDR2 YENEEA, per germline. CDR3 length equals 12 residues. Unsorted bulk tissue of about 20-30 mg yielded co-extracted RNA and DNA. TCR beta cDNA came from 400 to 500 ng total RNA, primed with a constant-region primer. Each TCR beta library was derived from three nested multiplex PCR rounds that employed slightly modified ARM-PCR. Primers for the first two PCR rounds were TRBV1-TRBV30 forward primers and a C-beta reverse primer (roughly 10 cycles per round). TCRdb re-called the multiplex PCR reads with MiXCR, one entry per CDR3 protein. The table has about 200,000 distinct CDR3 sequences, about 85% seen once. Remarks on this clonotype: Its specificity is not known. Compared with germline, one end of the junction differs, possibly owing to a read error.

The chain has TRBV11-3 and TRBJ2-1; D remains ambiguous. What was sequenced was tumor tissue from primary liver carcinoma. The clonotype was recovered from a man aged 35 to 55 with primary liver carcinoma and hepatitis B virus infection. This CDR3 reads CATTLKANKQFF. The CDR3 DNA sequence: TGTGCCACCACCTTAAAAGCCAATAAGCAGTTCTTC.